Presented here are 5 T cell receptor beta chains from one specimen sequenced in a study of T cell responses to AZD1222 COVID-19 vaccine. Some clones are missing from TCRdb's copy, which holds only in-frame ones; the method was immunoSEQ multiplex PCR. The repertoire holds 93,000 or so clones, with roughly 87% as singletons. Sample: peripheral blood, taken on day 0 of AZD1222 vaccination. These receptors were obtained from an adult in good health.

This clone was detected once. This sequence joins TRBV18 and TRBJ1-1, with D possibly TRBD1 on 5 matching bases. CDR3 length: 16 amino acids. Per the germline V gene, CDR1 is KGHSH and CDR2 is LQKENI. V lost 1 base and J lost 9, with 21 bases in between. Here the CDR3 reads CASSPRDERAGGKAFF. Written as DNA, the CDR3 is TGTGCCAGCTCACCACGGGACGAAAGGGCAGGCGGGAAAGCTTTCTTT.

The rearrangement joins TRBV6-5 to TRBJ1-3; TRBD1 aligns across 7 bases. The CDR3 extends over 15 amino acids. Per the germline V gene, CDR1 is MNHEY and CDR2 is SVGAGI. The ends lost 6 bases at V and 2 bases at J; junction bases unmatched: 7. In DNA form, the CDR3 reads TGTGCCAGCAGACCGACAGGGTATGCTGGAAACACCATATATTTT. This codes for CASRPTGYAGNTIYF.

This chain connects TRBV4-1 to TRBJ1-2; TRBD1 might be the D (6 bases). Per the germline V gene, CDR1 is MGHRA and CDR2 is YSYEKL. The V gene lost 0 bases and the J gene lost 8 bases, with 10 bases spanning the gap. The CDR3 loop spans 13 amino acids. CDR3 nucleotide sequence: TGCGCCAGCAGCCAAGAAGGGGGAAGGGGCTACACCTTC. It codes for CASSQEGGRGYTF.

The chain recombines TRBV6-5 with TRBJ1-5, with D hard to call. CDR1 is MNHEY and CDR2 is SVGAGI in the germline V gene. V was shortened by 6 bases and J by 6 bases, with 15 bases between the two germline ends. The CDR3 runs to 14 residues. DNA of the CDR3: TGTGCCAGCAGCATGACACGGTCAAGTCAGCCCCAGCATTTT. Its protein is CASSMTRSSQPQHF.

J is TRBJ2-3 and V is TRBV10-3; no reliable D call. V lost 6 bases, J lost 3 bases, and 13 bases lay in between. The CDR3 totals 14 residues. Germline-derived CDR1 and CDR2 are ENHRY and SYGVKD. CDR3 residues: CAISELSPTDTQYF. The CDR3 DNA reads TGTGCCATCAGCGAGCTGAGTCCAACAGATACGCAGTATTTT.